The following is a TCR beta chain sequence with its context. What it binds is unknown. CDR1 is GTSNPN and CDR2 is SVGIG in the germline V gene (reference sequence). V lost 0 bases and J 8 bases, leaving 16 bases between the germline ends. CDR3 length equals 14 residues. By way of CD45RO/CCR7/CD25/CD127/CD95/CD27, the CD4+ regulatory, stem cell-like memory, central memory and naive cells were sorted. These data originate in a study of beta chain features in type 1 diabetes. Study in general: Cell yields, gender and age were comparable in patients and healthy donors.

General observations from the study: In all four CD4+ subsets, TCRB CDR3 length was significantly, moderately reduced in type 1 diabetes. For TCRB rearrangement, an influence of HLA type remained unresolved here.

Since all of the isolated RNA was reverse transcribed, expressed TCRB transcripts were what got sequenced. Some 3.6 million reads on average were seen across naive, central memory and regulatory T cell samples. Measured with immunoSEQ multiplex PCR; TCRdb has only the in-frame clones, and not every one. The data show 300,000 to 350,000 clones, with approximately 13% seen just once and about 0.016% held by the top ten. Sequencing used naive CD4+ T cells from blood. The origin of this receptor is a woman aged 18 to 35 with type 1 diabetes. The V call is TRBV30, the J call TRBJ1-2; D is unresolved. DNA of the CDR3: TGTGCCTGGAGTGTCGGCAGACTACTGGGGGGCTACACCTTC. Translated: CAWSVGRLLGGYTF.